The 18 T cell receptor beta chains in this list originate from one sample, sequenced in a study of blood T cell repertoires in COVID-19 (dated by TCRdb to 2018 to 2020). Library prep was done by the immunoSEQ multiplex PCR assay. TCRdb's version of the immuneACCESS table is confined to in-frame rearrangements and falls short of the full clone set. An unresolved V gene accounts for under half of the shortfall where checked; the remainder is of unknown origin. The sample data list under 45,000 clones, and about 80% of these were observed just once. The leading ten clones occupy roughly 2% of the sample. Sequenced sample: peripheral blood. The source of these receptors is a man aged 55 to 70 with active COVID-19.

J is TRBJ2-1 and V is TRBV7-3; D is perhaps TRBD2 (6 bases). Germline CDR1 reads SGHTA; CDR2 reads FQGTGA. V gave up 5 bases and J gave up 5 bases, with 19 bases separating them. This CDR3 comprises 16 residues. CDR3 DNA: TGTGCCAGCAGCCTGGGGTTCGGGACTTTCAACAATGAGCAGTTCTTC. It translates to CASSLGFGTFNNEQFF.

The chain recombines TRBV7-9 with TRBJ1-4; TRBD1 agrees at 7 bases. Per the germline V gene, CDR1 is SEHNR and CDR2 is FQNEAQ (reference sequence). This CDR3 is 16 amino acids long. J was trimmed by 6 bases and V by 5 bases; bases with no gene match: 12. Here the CDR3 DNA reads TGTGCCAGCAGCCAAGAAAGTAGGGACAGCCATGAAAAACTGTTTTTT. Protein: CASSQESRDSHEKLFF.

This clone was observed once. The V gene is TRBV6-6, the J gene TRBJ2-5; 12 bases are a match to TRBD2. Germline CDR1 reads MNHNY; CDR2 reads SVGAGI (reference sequence). Trimming removed 8 bases from V and 5 bases from J; junction bases left unmatched: 6. The CDR3 contains 14 residues. In DNA, the CDR3 is TGTGCCAGCTCCCTAGCGGGGGGGCCGGAGACCCAGTACTTC. Amino acid sequence: CASSLAGGPETQYF.

The chain combines TRBV5-1 with TRBJ1-3; D is ambiguous. The V end was cut by 4 bases, the J end by 0 bases, with 11 bases between. Germline V gene lookup returns CDR1 SGHRS and CDR2 YFSETQ. CDR3 length: 15 amino acids. The CDR3 coding sequence is TGCGCCAGCAGCCCTGAGGGCCACTCTGGAAACACCATATATTTT. Amino acids: CASSPEGHSGNTIYF. Together with reference TRBV5-1 and TRBJ1-3, the CDR3 gives the full variable domain: KAGVTQTPRYLIKTRGQQVTLSCSPISGHRSVSWYQQTPGQGLQFLFEYFSETQRNKGNFPGRFSGRQFSNSRSEMNVSTLELGDSALYLCASSPEGHSGNTIYFGEGSWLTVV.

The CDR3 protein is CASSSSGPRVDTF. In DNA form, the CDR3 reads TGTGCCAGCAGTTCATCCGGGCCCAGGGTCGACACCTTC. This sequence joins TRBV6-6 and TRBJ1-2, with a possible D match to TRBD1 (5 bases). Per germline, CDR1 MNHNY and CDR2 SVGAGI (reference sequence). Trimming cost V 4 bases and J 12 bases, with 18 bases left between them. The CDR3 spans 13 residues.

The chain links TRBV7-9 to TRBJ2-7; TRBD1 agrees at 7 bases. The germline V gene has CDR1 SEHNR and CDR2 FQNEAQ (reference sequence). The J segment lost 1 base and the V segment lost 4 bases, leaving 4 bases of the junction unmatched. There are 14 residues in the CDR3. The CDR3 here is CASSSGQRSYEQYF. The DNA of the CDR3 is TGTGCCAGCAGCTCGGGACAGCGATCCTACGAGCAGTACTTC. Complete variable domain (other parts from reference TRBV7-9 and TRBJ2-7): DTGVSQNPRHKITKRGQNVTFRCDPISEHNRLYWYRQTLGQGPEFLTYFQNEAQLEKSRLLSDRFSAERPKGSFSTLEIQRTEQGDSAMYLCASSSGQRSYEQYFGPGTRLTVT.

This chain links TRBV18 with TRBJ2-7; the match to TRBD1 covers 8 bases. Trimming took 5 bases from V and 5 from J; bases not matched to a gene: 8. The CDR3 is 14 amino acids. The germline gives CDR1 KGHSH, CDR2 LQKENI. The CDR3 loop reads CASSIRTGSDEQYF. The CDR3 DNA reads as TGTGCCAGCTCAATCCGGACAGGGTCGGACGAGCAGTACTTC. Drawing the rest from reference TRBV18 and TRBJ2-7, the complete variable domain is NAGVMQNPRHLVRRRGQEARLRCSPMKGHSHVYWYRQLPEEGLKFMVYLQKENIIDESGMPKERFSAEFPKEGPSILRIQQVVRGDSAAYFCASSIRTGSDEQYFGPGTRLTVT.

The CDR3 DNA is TGCAGCGCCTCCCCATCGGGTCAGACGACCGGGGAGCTGTTTTTT. It encodes CSASPSGQTTGELFF. The rearrangement uses TRBV29-1 and TRBJ2-2; D uncertain. CDR1 and CDR2 (germline): SQVTM, ANQGSEA. Between the trimmed V and J ends, which lost 7 bases and 5 bases, there was a span of 20 bases. The CDR3 length is 15 residues.

CDR3 amino acids: CASSYSTSGVYEQYF. Here the CDR3 DNA reads TGTGCCAGCAGTTACTCAACTAGCGGGGTCTACGAGCAGTACTTC. The chain links TRBV6-5 to TRBJ2-7, with 10 nucleotides matching TRBD2. Per germline, CDR1 MNHEY and CDR2 SVGAGI. The junction had 2 bases not matched to a gene; V was cut back by 0 bases and J by 3 bases. This CDR3 comprises 15 residues.

The chain links TRBV7-9 to TRBJ2-1; 16 bases are shared with TRBD2. This CDR3 is built from 18 residues. The V gene's germline CDR1 is SEHNR and CDR2 FQNEAQ (reference sequence). The V gene end was trimmed by 2 bases and the J gene end by 7 bases; junction bases not matched to a gene: 8. CDR3 in DNA: TGTGCCAGCAGCTTAAGGCCCGGGACTAGCGGGGGGGTAAATGAGCAGTTCTTC. It specifies CASSLRPGTSGGVNEQFF. The variable domain in full, completed from reference TRBV7-9 and TRBJ2-1, reads DTGVSQNPRHKITKRGQNVTFRCDPISEHNRLYWYRQTLGQGPEFLTYFQNEAQLEKSRLLSDRFSAERPKGSFSTLEIQRTEQGDSAMYLCASSLRPGTSGGVNEQFFGPGTRLTVL.

The genes are TRBV6-5 and TRBJ1-2, with D perhaps matching TRBD1 (6 bases). CDR1 MNHEY and CDR2 SVGAGI come from the germline V gene. Trimming stripped 6 bases from V and 4 bases from J, with 15 bases between. This CDR3 contains 14 residues. CDR3: CASSPNGGAYGYTF. Here the CDR3 DNA reads TGTGCCAGCAGCCCCAACGGGGGGGCCTATGGCTACACCTTC.

This chain links TRBV6-6 with TRBJ2-7, with D maybe TRBD1 (6 bases). V lost 4 bases and J 4 bases, leaving 8 bases between the germline ends. CDR3 length: 12 residues. Germline V gene data show CDR1 as MNHNY and CDR2 as SVGAGI (reference sequence). The CDR3 sequence: CASSLGQYEQYF. CDR3 coding DNA: TGTGCCAGCAGTTTGGGACAATACGAGCAGTACTTC.

CDR3 amino acids: CASTKGRLAGTDTQYF. The CDR3 nucleotides read TGTGCCAGCACCAAAGGCCGACTAGCGGGCACAGATACGCAGTATTTT. The chain joins TRBV7-8 to TRBJ2-3; 9 bases match TRBD2. Per the germline V gene, CDR1 is SGHVS and CDR2 is FQNEAQ. J was trimmed by 1 base and V by 7 bases; bases with no gene match: 9. The CDR3 is made up of 16 amino acids.

This chain uses TRBV10-3 with TRBJ2-1, with TRBD1 identical over 7 bases. V was clipped by 3 bases and J by 4 bases; unmatched bases: 6. Germline-derived CDR1 and CDR2 are ENHRY and SYGVKD. This CDR3 region has 15 residues. Written as DNA, the CDR3 is TGTGCCATCAGTGACGACAGGGACCCGTACAATGAGCAGTTCTTC. It translates to CAISDDRDPYNEQFF.

The rearrangement links TRBV2 to TRBJ1-2; D is unclear. Germline CDR1 is SNHLY and CDR2 is FYNNEI. Trimming took off 6 bases at V and 3 bases at J, with 11 bases between the two ends. This CDR3 contains 13 residues. CDR3 coding DNA: TGTGCCAGCAGCCGGGCGGGTGACTATGGCTACACCTTC. Its translation is CASSRAGDYGYTF. Together with reference TRBV2 and TRBJ1-2, the CDR3 gives the full variable domain: EPEVTQTPSHQVTQMGQEVILRCVPISNHLYFYWYRQILGQKVEFLVSFYNNEISEKSEIFDDQFSVERPDGSNFTLKIRSTKLEDSAMYFCASSRAGDYGYTFGSGTRLTVV.

The chain employs TRBV20-1 and TRBJ1-1; D might be TRBD1 (5 bases). The germline V gene encodes CDR1 DFQATT and CDR2 SNEGSKA (reference sequence). The CDR3 is made up of 12 amino acids. Trimming took 3 bases from V and 4 from J, leaving 9 bases between them. The CDR3 reads CSASLGGTEAFF. The CDR3 DNA follows: TGCAGTGCTAGTTTGGGGGGCACTGAAGCTTTCTTT.

This rearrangement joins TRBV6-5 to TRBJ2-5; 7 nucleotides agree with TRBD1. The CDR3 runs to 14 residues. Germline values: CDR1 MNHEY, CDR2 SVGAGI. The ends lost 0 bases at V and 5 bases at J; junction bases unmatched: 3. This CDR3 reads CASSYSIQGETQYF. CDR3 coding DNA: TGTGCCAGCAGTTACTCGATACAGGGGGAGACCCAGTACTTC.

This sequence joins TRBV9 and TRBJ1-2; 8 bases agree with TRBD1. The CDR3 consists of 15 residues. Germline V gene data show CDR1 as SGDLS and CDR2 as YYNGEE. V was clipped by 3 bases and J by 5 bases; unmatched bases: 9. This chain's CDR3 is CASSAGQGVGYGYTF. The CDR3 bases are TGTGCCAGCAGCGCCGGACAGGGCGTCGGGTATGGCTACACCTTC.